These T cell receptor beta chains were read from a single sample in a study of blood T cell repertoires in COVID-19. Some clones are missing from TCRdb's copy, which holds only in-frame ones; the method was immunoSEQ multiplex PCR. The sample carries about 20,000 clones, over 85% recorded once. Source material: peripheral blood. The source is a woman between 45 and 65 years old with active COVID-19. Both conserved end residues are part of each CDR3. D genes are given only for firm matches. Size is stated for part of the rows, as once, few or many counts, or as a class when the clone is expanded.

>TRBJ2-7|-|-|TRBV5-1
CASSEDYPPVEQYF
TGCGCCAGCAGCGAGGACTACCCTCCGGTCGAGCAGTACTTC
>TRBJ1-2|-|-|TRBV12-3/TRBV12-4
CASSPIAYGYTF
TGTGCCAGCAGTCCGATTGCGTATGGCTACACCTTC
>TRBJ2-7|-|TRBD2|TRBV27
CASSLIAGVHEQYF
TGTGCCAGCAGTTTAATAGCGGGAGTACACGAGCAGTACTTC
>TRBJ2-1|once|TRBD1|TRBV19
CASSRGQGRYNEQFF
TGTGCCAGTAGTCGAGGACAGGGACGATACAATGAGCAGTTCTTC
>TRBJ2-1|-|TRBD1|TRBV19
CASSPQGARGNEQFF
TGTGCCAGTAGCCCACAGGGGGCGCGAGGCAATGAGCAGTTCTTC
>TRBJ2-5|-|TRBD2|TRBV5-6
CASSLFFDLAGGPETQYF
TGTGCCAGCAGCTTGTTTTTCGATCTAGCGGGAGGGCCAGAGACCCAGTACTTC
>TRBJ2-3|-|TRBD2|TRBV27
CASKKLAPNGDTQYF
TGTGCCAGCAAGAAACTAGCGCCTAATGGGGATACGCAGTATTTT
>TRBJ2-3|-|-|TRBV19
CASSRSSVTDTQYF
TGTGCCAGTAGTCGCTCTAGCGTCACAGATACGCAGTATTTT
>TRBJ2-7|-|TRBD2|TRBV7-8
CASTSNYAAGDNEQYF
TGTGCCAGCACCTCGAATTACGCAGCGGGAGATAACGAGCAGTACTTC
>TRBJ1-2|-|-|TRBV7-8
CASSLVHREPIRGVGYTF
TGTGCCAGCAGCTTAGTACACAGGGAGCCCATCAGGGGCGTGGGCTACACCTTC
>TRBJ2-3|-|TRBD2|TRBV28
CASSSPGGEGTDTQYF
TGTGCCAGCAGCTCTCCCGGGGGGGAGGGTACAGATACGCAGTATTTT
>TRBJ1-5|-|TRBD1|TRBV28
CASSGTEKSQPQHF
TGTGCCAGCAGTGGGACAGAAAAAAGTCAGCCCCAGCATTTT
>TRBJ2-7|-|-|TRBV7-9
CASSLVGSSYEQYF
TGTGCCAGCAGCCTAGTGGGGAGCTCCTACGAGCAGTACTTC
>TRBJ2-7|-|-|TRBV5-6
CASSNRAYEQYF
TGTGCCAGCAGCAACAGAGCCTACGAGCAGTACTTC
>TRBJ2-1|-|-|TRBV7-7
CASSLALPNEQFF
TGTGCTAGCAGCTTAGCCCTTCCCAATGAGCAGTTCTTC
>TRBJ1-1|-|TRBD1|TRBV28
CASSFYPDREVSFTEAFF
TGTGCCAGCAGTTTTTATCCGGACAGGGAGGTTAGTTTTACTGAAGCTTTCTTT
>TRBJ1-2|-|-|TRBV28
CASFSGAGYTF
TGTGCCAGCTTCAGTGGGGCGGGCTACACCTTC
>TRBJ2-1|-|-|TRBV11-2
CASSLGSGTEQFF
TGTGCCAGCAGCTTGGGTTCCGGGACAGAGCAGTTCTTC
>TRBJ2-5|-|TRBD1|TRBV5-1
CASSAGGQETQYF
TGCGCCAGCAGCGCAGGGGGCCAAGAGACCCAGTACTTC
>TRBJ2-2|-|TRBD2|TRBV24-1
CATSLTSGRAGGELFF
TGTGCCACCAGTCTGACTAGCGGGAGGGCAGGCGGGGAGCTGTTTTTT
>TRBJ2-1|-|-|TRBV5-1
CASSLIPAGEQFF
TGCGCCAGCAGCTTGATCCCTGCGGGTGAGCAGTTCTTC
>TRBJ1-1|once|-|TRBV3-1/TRBV3-2
CASSLHDRGTEAFF
TGTGCCAGCAGCCTCCATGATCGGGGCACTGAAGCTTTCTTT
>TRBJ2-1|-|TRBD2|TRBV7-3
CASSSAGGPRFF
TGTGCCAGCAGCTCCGCGGGAGGGCCTCGGTTCTTC
>TRBJ2-6|-|-|TRBV12-3/TRBV12-4
CASTSTGANVLTF
TGTGCCAGCACTTCTACTGGGGCCAACGTCCTGACTTTC
>TRBJ2-7|-|-|TRBV30
CAWREAGSYEQYF
TGTGCCTGGAGAGAGGCGGGCTCCTACGAGCAGTACTTC
>TRBJ2-7|-|-|TRBV6-5
CASSNYPGAYEQYF
TGTGCCAGCAGTAATTACCCGGGGGCCTACGAGCAGTACTTC
>TRBJ2-1|once|-|TRBV28
CASGALADGSYNEQFF
TGTGCCAGCGGGGCACTGGCGGATGGCTCCTACAATGAGCAGTTCTTC
>TRBJ2-7|-|-|TRBV6-5
CASSFGRGNEQYF
TGTGCCAGCAGTTTCGGGCGGGGTAACGAGCAGTACTTC
>TRBJ2-7|once|-|TRBV6-6
CASRDSSEQYF
TGTGCCAGCAGGGACAGTTCAGAGCAGTACTTC
>TRBJ2-7|-|-|TRBV11-2
CASSLNGGGLSEQYF
TGTGCCAGCAGTCTAAATGGGGGAGGCCTCTCCGAGCAGTACTTC
>TRBJ2-3|once|TRBD2|TRBV6-1
CASSEVSKRGYF
TGTGCCAGCAGTGAGGTTTCGAAGCGGGGGTATTTT
>TRBJ2-3|-|-|TRBV6-5
CASSYFGAADTQYF
TGTGCCAGCAGTTACTTTGGGGCGGCAGATACGCAGTATTTT
>TRBJ2-1|few|-|TRBV19
CASSIFGPGSANEQFF
TGTGCCAGTAGTATTTTCGGTCCAGGGTCTGCCAATGAGCAGTTCTTC
>TRBJ1-5|once|TRBD1|TRBV24-1
CATSDERTGDNQPQHF
TGTGCCACCAGTGATGAAAGGACAGGAGACAATCAGCCCCAGCATTTT
>TRBJ1-3|-|-|TRBV2
CASTRAGANGNTIYF
TGTGCCAGCACCCGAGCGGGGGCGAATGGAAACACCATATATTTT
>TRBJ2-3|once|TRBD2|TRBV3-1/TRBV3-2
CASSQDRGRTDTQYF
TGTGCCAGCAGCCAAGATCGCGGGAGAACAGATACGCAGTATTTT
>TRBJ2-5|-|TRBD1|TRBV3-1/TRBV3-2
CASSPGGASKETQYF
TGTGCCAGCAGCCCAGGGGGCGCAAGTAAAGAGACCCAGTACTTC
>TRBJ1-2|-|-|TRBV5-4
CASSPDGGRGYTF
TGTGCCAGCAGCCCGGACGGGGGTCGCGGCTACACCTTC
>TRBJ2-7|-|-|TRBV6-5
CASTKEGAYEQYF
TGTGCCAGCACGAAGGAAGGGGCCTACGAGCAGTACTTC
>TRBJ1-5|-|TRBD1|TRBV2
CASGDRVPNQPQHF
TGTGCCAGCGGGGACAGGGTTCCGAATCAGCCCCAGCATTTT
>TRBJ2-3|-|TRBD1|TRBV5-1
CASSLVGQGFTDTQYF
TGCGCCAGCAGCTTGGTGGGACAGGGTTTTACAGATACGCAGTATTTT
>TRBJ2-1|-|-|TRBV7-9
CASSLAGLASSYNEQFF
TGTGCCAGCAGCTTAGCGGGGCTAGCGAGCTCCTACAATGAGCAGTTCTTC
>TRBJ2-2|-|-|TRBV19
CASSIDTTGELFF
TGTGCCAGTAGTATAGATACTACCGGGGAGCTGTTTTTT
>TRBJ1-6|-|TRBD1|TRBV2
CASSGSGQGGSPLHF
TGTGCCAGCAGTGGGTCCGGACAGGGAGGATCACCCCTCCACTTT
>TRBJ1-3|-|-|TRBV9
CASSPSRYGNTIYF
TGTGCCAGCAGCCCTTCACGCTACGGAAACACCATATATTTT
>TRBJ2-1|once|-|TRBV6-1
CASSEVASYNEQFF
TGTGCCAGCAGTGAAGTAGCTAGCTACAATGAGCAGTTCTTC
>TRBJ2-1|-|-|TRBV7-9
CASSLALAGSYNEQFF
TGTGCCAGCAGCTTAGCGCTCGCGGGGTCCTACAATGAGCAGTTCTTC
>TRBJ2-5|-|-|TRBV5-1
CASIPTSGAQETQYF
TGCGCCAGCATCCCGACTAGTGGGGCCCAAGAGACCCAGTACTTC